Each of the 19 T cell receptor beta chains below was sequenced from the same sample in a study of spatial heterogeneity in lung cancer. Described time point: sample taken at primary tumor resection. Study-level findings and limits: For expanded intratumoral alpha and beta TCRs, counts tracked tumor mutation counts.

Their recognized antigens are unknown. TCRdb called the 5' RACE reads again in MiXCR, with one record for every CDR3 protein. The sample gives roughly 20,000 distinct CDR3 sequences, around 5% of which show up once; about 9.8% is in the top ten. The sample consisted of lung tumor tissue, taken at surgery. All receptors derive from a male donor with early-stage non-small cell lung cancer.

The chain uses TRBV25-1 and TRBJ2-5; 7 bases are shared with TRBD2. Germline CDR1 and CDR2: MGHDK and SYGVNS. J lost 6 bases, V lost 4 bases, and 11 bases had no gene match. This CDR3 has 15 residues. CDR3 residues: CASSALRGVLQTQYF. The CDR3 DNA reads TGTGCCAGCAGTGCCCTTCGGGGGGTATTACAGACCCAGTACTTC.

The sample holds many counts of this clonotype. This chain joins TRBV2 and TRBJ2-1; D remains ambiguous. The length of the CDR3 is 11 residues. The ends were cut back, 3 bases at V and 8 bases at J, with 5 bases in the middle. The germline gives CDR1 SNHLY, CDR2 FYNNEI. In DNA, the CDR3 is TGTGCCAGCAGTGACGATGATGAGCAGTTCTTC. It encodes CASSDDDEQFF.

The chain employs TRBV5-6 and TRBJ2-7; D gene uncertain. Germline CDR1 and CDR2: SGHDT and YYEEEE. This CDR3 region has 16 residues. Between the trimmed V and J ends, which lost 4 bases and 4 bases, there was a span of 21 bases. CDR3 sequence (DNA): TGTGCCAGCAGCCCGACTCGGGCTACTGTACGGTACGAGCAGTACTTC. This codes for CASSPTRATVRYEQYF.

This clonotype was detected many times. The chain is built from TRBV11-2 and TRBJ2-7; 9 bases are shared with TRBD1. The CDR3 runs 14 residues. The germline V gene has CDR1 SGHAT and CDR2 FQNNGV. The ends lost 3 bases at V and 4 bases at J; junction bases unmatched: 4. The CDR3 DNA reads TGTGCCAGCAGCTTCGCCGGGACAGGGTACGAGCAGTACTTC. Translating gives CASSFAGTGYEQYF. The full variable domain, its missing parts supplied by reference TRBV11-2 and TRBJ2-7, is EAGVAQSPRYKIIEKRQSVAFWCNPISGHATLYWYQQILGQGPKLLIQFQNNGVVDDSQLPKDRFSAERLKGVDSTLKIQPAKLEDSAVYLCASSFAGTGYEQYFGPGTRLTVT.

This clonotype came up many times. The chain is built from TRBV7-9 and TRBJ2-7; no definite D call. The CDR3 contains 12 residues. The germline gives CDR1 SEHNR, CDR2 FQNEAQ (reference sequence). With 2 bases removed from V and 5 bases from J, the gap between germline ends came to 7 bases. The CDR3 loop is CASSLSGNEQYF. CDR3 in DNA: TGTGCCAGCAGCTTATCGGGCAACGAGCAGTACTTC.

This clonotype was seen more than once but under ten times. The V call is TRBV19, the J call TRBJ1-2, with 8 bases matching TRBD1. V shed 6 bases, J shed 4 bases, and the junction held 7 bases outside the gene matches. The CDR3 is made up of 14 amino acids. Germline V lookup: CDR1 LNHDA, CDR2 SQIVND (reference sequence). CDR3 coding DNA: TGTGCCAGTAGGCCAGGGGGCGCGGGCTATGGCTACACCTTC. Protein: CASRPGGAGYGYTF.

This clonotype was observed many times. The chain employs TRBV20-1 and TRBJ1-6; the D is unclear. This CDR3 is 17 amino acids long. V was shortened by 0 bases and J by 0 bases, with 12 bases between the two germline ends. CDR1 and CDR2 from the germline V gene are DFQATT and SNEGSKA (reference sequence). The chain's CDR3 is CSARDPARSSYNSPLHF. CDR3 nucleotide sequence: TGCAGTGCTAGAGATCCCGCCAGGAGCTCCTATAATTCACCCCTCCACTTT.

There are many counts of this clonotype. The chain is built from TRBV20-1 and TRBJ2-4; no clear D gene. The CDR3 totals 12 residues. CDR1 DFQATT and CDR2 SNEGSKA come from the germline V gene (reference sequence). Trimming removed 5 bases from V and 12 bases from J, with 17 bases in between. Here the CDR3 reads CSAPNERGDQYF. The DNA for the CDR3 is TGCAGTGCTCCAAACGAGCGTGGTGATCAGTACTTC.

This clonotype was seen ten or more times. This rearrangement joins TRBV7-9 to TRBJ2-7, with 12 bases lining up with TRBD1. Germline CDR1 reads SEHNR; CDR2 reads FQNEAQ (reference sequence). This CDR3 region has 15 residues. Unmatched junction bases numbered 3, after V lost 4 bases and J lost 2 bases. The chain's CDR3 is CASSSGTGGPYEQYF. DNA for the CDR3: TGTGCCAGCAGCTCCGGGACAGGGGGCCCCTACGAGCAGTACTTC.

CDR3 sequence reads: CASSYSLGASYEQYF. As DNA, the CDR3 is TGTGCCAGCAGTTACTCTCTTGGGGCCTCCTACGAGCAGTACTTC. The rearrangement uses TRBV6-2 or TRBV6-3 and TRBJ2-7; possibly TRBD1 for D (5 bases). Trimming removed 0 bases at V and 0 bases at J, with 9 bases between. The CDR3 totals 15 residues. Germline V gene lookup returns CDR1 MNHEY and CDR2 SVGEGT.

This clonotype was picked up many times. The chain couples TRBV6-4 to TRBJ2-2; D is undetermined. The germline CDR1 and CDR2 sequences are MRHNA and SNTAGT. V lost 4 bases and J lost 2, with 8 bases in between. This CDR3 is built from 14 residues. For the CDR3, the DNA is TGTGCCAGCAGTGGTGGATATAACACCGGGGAGCTGTTTTTT. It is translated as CASSGGYNTGELFF.

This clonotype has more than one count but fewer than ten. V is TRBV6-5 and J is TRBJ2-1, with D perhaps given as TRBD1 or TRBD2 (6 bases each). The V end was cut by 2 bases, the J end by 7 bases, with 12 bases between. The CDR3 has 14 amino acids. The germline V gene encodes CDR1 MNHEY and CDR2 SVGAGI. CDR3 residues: CASSYGGQVNEQFF. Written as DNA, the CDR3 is TGTGCCAGCAGTTACGGGGGGCAGGTGAATGAGCAGTTCTTC.

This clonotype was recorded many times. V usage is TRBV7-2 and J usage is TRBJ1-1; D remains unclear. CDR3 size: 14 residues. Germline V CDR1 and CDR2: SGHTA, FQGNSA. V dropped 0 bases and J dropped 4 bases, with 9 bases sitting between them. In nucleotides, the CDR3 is TGTGCCAGCAGCTTAGCGCTAGGAGTCACTGAAGCTTTCTTT. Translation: CASSLALGVTEAFF. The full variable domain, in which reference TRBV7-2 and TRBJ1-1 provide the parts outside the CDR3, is GAGVSQSPSNKVTEKGKDVELRCDPISGHTALYWYRQSLGQGLEFLIYFQGNSAPDKSGLPSDRFSAERTGGSVSTLTIQRTQQEDSAVYLCASSLALGVTEAFFGQGTRLTVV.

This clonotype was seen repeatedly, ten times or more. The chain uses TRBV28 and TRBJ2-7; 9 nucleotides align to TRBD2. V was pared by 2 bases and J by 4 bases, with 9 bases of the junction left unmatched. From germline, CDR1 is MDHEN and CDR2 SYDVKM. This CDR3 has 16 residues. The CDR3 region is CASSLRRLAGSYEQYF. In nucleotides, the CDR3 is TGTGCCAGCAGTTTAAGGAGGCTAGCGGGGTCTTACGAGCAGTACTTC. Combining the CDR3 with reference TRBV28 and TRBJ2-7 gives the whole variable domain DVKVTQSSRYLVKRTGEKVFLECVQDMDHENMFWYRQDPGLGLRLIYFSYDVKMKEKGDIPEGYSVSREKKERFSLILESASTNQTSMYLCASSLRRLAGSYEQYFGPGTRLTVT.

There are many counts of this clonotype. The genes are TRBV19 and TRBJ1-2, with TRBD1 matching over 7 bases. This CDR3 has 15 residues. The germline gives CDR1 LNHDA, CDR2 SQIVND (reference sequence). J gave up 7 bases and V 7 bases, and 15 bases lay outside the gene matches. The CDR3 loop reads CASTIHEGGAGGYTF. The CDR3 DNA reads TGTGCCAGTACTATCCACGAAGGGGGCGCAGGTGGCTACACCTTC.

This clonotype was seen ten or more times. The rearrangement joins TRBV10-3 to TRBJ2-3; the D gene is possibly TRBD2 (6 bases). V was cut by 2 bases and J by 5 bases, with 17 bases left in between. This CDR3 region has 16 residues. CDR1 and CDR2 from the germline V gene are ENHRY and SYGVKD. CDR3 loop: CAISEPSRELGDTQYF. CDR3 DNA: TGTGCCATCAGTGAGCCAAGCCGGGAGCTAGGAGATACGCAGTATTTT.

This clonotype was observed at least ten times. The CDR3 sequence is CASRQGGQPQHF. Here the CDR3 DNA reads TGTGCCAGCAGACAGGGGGGCCAGCCCCAGCATTTT. The chain has TRBV6-5 and TRBJ1-5, with 8 positions matching TRBD1. The CDR3 loop spans 12 amino acids. The J segment lost 7 bases and the V segment lost 6 bases, leaving 2 bases of the junction unmatched. Germline CDR1 MNHEY, CDR2 SVGAGI.

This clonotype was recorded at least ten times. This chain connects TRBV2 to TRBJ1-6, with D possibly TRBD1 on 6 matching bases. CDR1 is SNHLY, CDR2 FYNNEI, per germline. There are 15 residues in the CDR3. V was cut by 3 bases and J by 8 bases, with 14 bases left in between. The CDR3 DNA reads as TGTGCCAGCAGTGATGGGAGGGGGGGCGATTCACCCCTCCACTTT. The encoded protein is CASSDGRGGDSPLHF.

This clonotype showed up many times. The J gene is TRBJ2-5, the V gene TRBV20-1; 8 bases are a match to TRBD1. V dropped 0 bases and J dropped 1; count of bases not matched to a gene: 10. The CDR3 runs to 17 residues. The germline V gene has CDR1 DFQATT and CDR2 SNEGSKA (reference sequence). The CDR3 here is CSARDDSGGSAQETQYF. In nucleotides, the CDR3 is TGCAGTGCTAGAGATGATTCAGGGGGCTCAGCCCAAGAGACCCAGTACTTC.